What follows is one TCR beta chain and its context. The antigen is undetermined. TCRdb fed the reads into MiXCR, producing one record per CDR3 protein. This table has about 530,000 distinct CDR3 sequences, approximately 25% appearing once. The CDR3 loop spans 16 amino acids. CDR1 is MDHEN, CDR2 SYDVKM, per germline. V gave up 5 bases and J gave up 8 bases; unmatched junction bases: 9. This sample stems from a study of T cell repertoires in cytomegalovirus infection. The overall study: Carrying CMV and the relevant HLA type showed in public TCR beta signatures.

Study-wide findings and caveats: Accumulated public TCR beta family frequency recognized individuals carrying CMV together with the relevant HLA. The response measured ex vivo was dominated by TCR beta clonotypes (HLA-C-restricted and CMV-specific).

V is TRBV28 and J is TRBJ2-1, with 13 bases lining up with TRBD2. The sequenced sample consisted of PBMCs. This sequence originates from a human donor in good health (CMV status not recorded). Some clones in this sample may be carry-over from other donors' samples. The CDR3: CASSTRTSGSIYEQFF. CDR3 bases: TGTGCCAGCAGTACAAGGACTAGCGGGAGTATTTATGAGCAGTTCTTC.